This TCR beta chain was recorded in a study of shared clonotypes between healthy human individuals (dated by TCRdb to 2018 to 2021). Describing the broader study: Three men and a couple of women, aged 18 to 49 years, made up the cohort. Different laboratories and diverse techniques were used to prepare libraries and sequence TCR repertoires, to increase sequencing depth and limit assay-specific biases. Per donor, three plates each were used for CD4 naive and CD4 memory, two for CD8 naive, and one for CD8 memory. Between about 0.8 and 9.5 billion PBMCs per donor were obtained by leukapheresis. To estimate repertoire size and how much clonotypes are shared between individuals, the study performed deep sequencing of blood TCR repertoires from five healthy adults.

Comments on this clone: Its antigen is still unknown. Per-base qualities were not stored, and no clone one base away is much larger.

Summary of the overall study and its limitations: Clonotypes shared by all four sorted-subset donors showed higher generation probabilities than non-shared clonotypes. Because the study included only a small number of donors, the genetic and exposure-history diversity represented was limited. Sampling was restricted to blood, and TCR repertoires in tissues likely differ from the TCR repertoires found in blood. Rarefaction of sorted-subset datasets indicated incomplete sequencing despite the large sequencing depth. Sharing across several donors was observed for roughly 5.4% of naive CD4, under 4% of naive CD8, 2.3% of memory CD4, and roughly 0.4% of memory CD8 clonotypes. Pairwise subsampling led to the expectation that sequencing depth would affect the degree of clonotype sharing among donors. Larger estimated clonotype richness was generally found for naive subsets than for memory subsets.

Using the deep immunoSEQ assay, multiplex PCR amplified TCR CDR3 regions from genomic DNA. Extracted genomic DNA from each cell subset was distributed evenly across all wells of several immunoSEQ 96-well plates, and each plate was treated as a replicate. Each replicate PCR for sorted subsets received approximately 220 ng genomic DNA, equal to about 30,000 T cell genomes. Purified libraries were quantified with a Qubit 3.0 fluorometer, sized on a Bioanalyzer 2100, and re-quantified with the KAPA Library Quantification kit. Every immunoSEQ 96-well plate was sequenced on a dedicated single-read 150-cycle Illumina NextSeq 550 flow cell. Regarding the original processing steps: Because only junctional sequences without quality scores were contained in the immunoSEQ output, filtering matching that applied to full-length reads could not be performed. Sequences were annotated with PyIR, a Python wrapper for IgBLAST v1.9, using IMGT germline references to assign V/J genes and CDR3. Reads were removed for weak V/J assignments (E-value above 1e-6), missing CDR3, stop codons, out-of-frame junctions, or ambiguous translated residues. V3J clonotypes were defined as sequences sharing an identical inferred V gene, J gene, and CDR3 amino acid sequence. Percentage overlap between repertoires was calculated by dividing the number of shared unique clonotypes by the size of the smaller repertoire. RTK rarefaction, the Chao1 estimator, and Recon v2.1 estimates of unobserved clonotypes were used to assess repertoire richness. OLGA was used to compute generation probabilities for all TCRbeta clonotypes that the gDNA method yielded from a handful of donors. The source is immuneACCESS, and TCRdb retained only in-frame sequences with V and J called. Part of the clones is not carried over; for the studies checked, unresolved V genes explain less than half of this, and the remainder is unexplained. V, J and clone size derive from that table, while D and trimming were established from the DNA sequence. The sample profile shows a few million clones; roughly 93% of them were found once. The ten largest clones capture about 0.37% of the sample.

The donors were healthy, HIV-negative adults who had no recently reported acute infections or vaccinations. Every donor was a Caucasian adult residing in Nashville, Tennessee, USA. CD4+ T cells were enriched by magnetic negative selection; naive cells were then positively selected on CD45RA, and the negative fraction formed the memory subset. Blood was obtained by leukapheresis, after which PBMCs were separated by Ficoll-Histopaque density gradient centrifugation and cryopreserved in liquid nitrogen vapor phase. Purity and quantity of every magnetically sorted T cell population were checked by analytical flow cytometry. Each sorted fraction had its genomic DNA isolated and then quantified by UV absorbance on a Nanodrop 2000c. The germline V gene (reference sequence) specifies SGHNT as CDR1 and YYREEE as CDR2. V drops 4 bases and J drops 1 base, leaving 11 bases in between. CDR3 length: 15 amino acids, cysteine to phenylalanine. CDR3 DNA only is kept here, 45 bases in frame from base 1.

The chain employs TRBV5-4 and TRBJ2-2; no D gene call is confident. The receptor comes from a man aged 18 to 30 in good health. Some clones in this sample may be carry-over from other donors' samples. The sequenced sample consisted of naive CD4+ T cells from PBMCs. Explained via the paper, the cell subset or site label denotes: CD45RA+ positively selected. The CDR3 in this case is CASSPTDGNTGELFF. The base sequence is TGTGCCAGCAGCCCAACGGACGGGAACACCGGGGAGCTGTTTTTT.